The 32 T cell receptor beta chains in this list originate from one sample, sequenced in a study of blood T cell repertoires in COVID-19. Profiled with immunoSEQ multiplex PCR; TCRdb holds only in-frame clones, not every one. The sample shows just under 80,000 clones, roughly 84% of them seen only once. Material: peripheral blood. All receptors derive from a human donor in a cohort sampled during active COVID-19.

The chain links TRBV3-1 (or the pseudogene TRBV3-2) to TRBJ1-6, with D uncertain. Trimming stripped 3 bases from V and 8 bases from J, with 11 bases between. The CDR3 runs 14 residues. Germline assignment: CDR1 LGHDT and CDR2 YNNKEL (reference sequence). The CDR3 loop is CASSQSFRDSPLHF. The CDR3 coding sequence is TGTGCCAGCAGCCAGTCGTTCCGGGATTCACCCCTCCACTTT.

The genes are TRBV5-1 and TRBJ1-1; possible D gene TRBD1, 6 bases. V lost 0 bases and J lost 1, with 13 bases in between. Germline lookup yields CDR1 SGHRS and CDR2 YFSETQ. The CDR3 length is 16 residues. The CDR3 here is CASSLEIGTRNTEAFF. In nucleotides, the CDR3 is TGCGCCAGCAGCTTGGAGATAGGGACAAGGAACACTGAAGCTTTCTTT.

The CDR3 bases are TGCGCCAGCAGCTTGCCGGTGCTAGCGGGAGGGGAGAATACGCAGTATTTT. Translating it yields CASSLPVLAGGENTQYF. The gene calls are TRBV5-1 and TRBJ2-3; 12 bases are a match to TRBD2. This CDR3 comprises 17 residues. From germline, CDR1 is SGHRS and CDR2 YFSETQ. V lost 1 base to trimming and J lost 7 bases; unmatched junction nucleotides: 10.

V and J are TRBV9 and TRBJ1-1; D may be TRBD1 (5 bases). Trimming left V 0 bases short and J 7 bases short, with 10 bases between. This CDR3 has 13 residues. The germline V gene has CDR1 SGDLS and CDR2 YYNGEE. As DNA, the CDR3 is TGTGCCAGCAGCGTAGGGGGCGCTCTTGAAGCTTTCTTT. Translated, it gives CASSVGGALEAFF.

The gene calls are TRBV2 and TRBJ1-1; the match to TRBD1 covers 7 bases. The CDR3 totals 14 residues. Germline trimming cut 6 bases from V and 4 bases from J; bases unmatched to any gene: 8. CDR1 SNHLY and CDR2 FYNNEI come from the germline V gene. CDR3 DNA sequence: TGTGCCAGCAGCCCCCGGACAGGCCGCACTGAAGCTTTCTTT. This codes for CASSPRTGRTEAFF. Variable domain in full (rest from reference TRBV2 and TRBJ1-1): EPEVTQTPSHQVTQMGQEVILRCVPISNHLYFYWYRQILGQKVEFLVSFYNNEISEKSEIFDDQFSVERPDGSNFTLKIRSTKLEDSAMYFCASSPRTGRTEAFFGQGTRLTVV.

V gene TRBV6-1 combines with J gene TRBJ2-1, with 7 bases matching TRBD2. The CDR3 runs 16 residues. V shed 0 bases, J shed 10 bases, and the junction held 12 bases outside the gene matches. Per germline, CDR1 MNHNS and CDR2 SASEGT. CDR3 nucleotides: TGTGCCAGCAGTGAAGCGATCGGGGTCGGGACTAACGAGCAGTTCTTC. Its protein product is CASSEAIGVGTNEQFF.

The V gene is TRBV30, the J gene TRBJ2-7; D is perhaps TRBD1 (5 bases). In germline, CDR1 is GTSNPN, CDR2 SVGIG (reference sequence). V was clipped by 0 bases and J by 2 bases, with 11 bases between them. The CDR3 runs 14 residues. In DNA, the CDR3 is TGTGCCTGGAGTGTACTCAAGGACACCTACGAGCAGTACTTC. Translating it yields CAWSVLKDTYEQYF.

J is TRBJ2-7 and V is TRBV18; D is perhaps TRBD2 (5 bases). V gave up 0 bases and J gave up 4 bases, with 10 bases separating them. There are 14 residues in the CDR3. Germline CDR1 reads KGHSH; CDR2 reads LQKENI. This chain's CDR3 is CASSPPSREYEQYF. The CDR3 nucleotides read TGTGCCAGCTCACCACCCTCAAGGGAGTACGAGCAGTACTTC.

The chain recombines TRBV9 with TRBJ1-6; D is perhaps TRBD1 (5 bases). The CDR3 contains 15 residues. The germline CDR1 and CDR2 sequences are SGDLS and YYNGEE. The V and J ends lost 4 bases and 6 bases respectively, with 14 bases between them. CDR3 DNA sequence: TGTGCCAGCAGCCCCGGAGGGACCCTTAATTCACCCCTCCACTTT. Residues: CASSPGGTLNSPLHF. Together with reference TRBV9 and TRBJ1-6, the CDR3 gives the full variable domain: DSGVTQTPKHLITATGQRVTLRCSPRSGDLSVYWYQQSLDQGLQFLIQYYNGEERAKGNILERFSAQQFPDLHSELNLSSLELGDSALYFCASSPGGTLNSPLHFGNGTRLTVT.

This chain's CDR3 is CATRDSSSYEQYF. The CDR3, as DNA: TGTGCCACCAGGGACAGCAGCTCCTACGAGCAGTACTTC. This chain links TRBV24-1 with TRBJ2-7; TRBD1 might be the D (6 bases). The germline V gene encodes CDR1 KGHDR and CDR2 SFDVKD. The CDR3 runs to 13 residues. Trimming took 7 bases from V and 0 from J, leaving 9 bases between them.

The chain is built from TRBV5-1 and TRBJ2-5, with 11 positions matching TRBD1. Germline CDR1 reads SGHRS; CDR2 reads YFSETQ. V lost 4 bases and J lost 5; bases outside the gene matches: 4. The CDR3 length is 14 residues. The CDR3 region has the DNA TGCGCCAGCAGCGGGGACAGGGGGACGGAGACCCAGTACTTC. Its translation: CASSGDRGTETQYF.

The chain links TRBV29-1 to TRBJ2-7; 9 bases match TRBD1. The trim removed 4 bases at V and 4 bases at J, leaving 8 bases unmatched. The V gene's germline CDR1 is SQVTM and CDR2 ANQGSEA. CDR3 length: 14 amino acids. Written as DNA, the CDR3 is TGCAGCGTTGGGCCCGGGACAGGGAGATACGAGCAGTACTTC. Translation: CSVGPGTGRYEQYF.

The chain has TRBV10-3 and TRBJ1-5; D gene ambiguous. Germline V CDR1 and CDR2: ENHRY, SYGVKD. Trimming removed 2 bases at V and 2 bases at J, with 10 bases between. CDR3 length: 15 residues. The CDR3 loop is CAISEQAGGNQPQHF. CDR3 DNA sequence: TGTGCCATCAGTGAGCAGGCGGGCGGCAATCAGCCCCAGCATTTT.

The V call is TRBV6-5, the J call TRBJ1-6, with D perhaps matching TRBD1 (6 bases). Germline V gene lookup returns CDR1 MNHEY and CDR2 SVGAGI. Trimming took 6 bases from V and 8 from J, leaving 14 bases between them. This CDR3 has 14 residues. The CDR3 nucleotides are TGTGCCAGCAGAATCACAGGGAAGGATTCACCCCTCCACTTT. Encoded protein: CASRITGKDSPLHF.

In its sample, this clone was seen a few times. The chain combines TRBV28 with TRBJ1-5; TRBD1 is a possible D gene (5 bases). CDR3 length: 14 residues. The V gene's germline CDR1 is MDHEN and CDR2 SYDVKM. Trimming removed 5 bases from V and 5 bases from J, with 13 bases in between. CDR3 region: CASSPPQGHQPQHF. The CDR3 nucleotides are TGTGCCAGCAGTCCACCCCAGGGCCATCAGCCCCAGCATTTT.

J is TRBJ2-7 and V is TRBV28; tentatively, D is TRBD2 (6 bases). The CDR3 has 11 amino acids. The V and J ends lost 5 bases and 7 bases respectively, with 9 bases between them. Per the germline V gene, CDR1 is MDHEN and CDR2 is SYDVKM. The CDR3: CASSRGLEQYF. The CDR3 DNA reads TGTGCCAGCAGTCGGGGGTTGGAGCAGTACTTC.

This rearrangement joins TRBV11-2 to TRBJ2-5; 13 bases line up with TRBD2. J lost 5 bases, V lost 5 bases, and 8 bases had no gene match. The CDR3 loop spans 16 amino acids. Germline CDR1 reads SGHAT; CDR2 reads FQNNGV. CDR3 amino acids: CASSQGTSGKGETQYF. The CDR3, as DNA: TGTGCCAGCAGCCAAGGGACTAGCGGGAAGGGGGAGACCCAGTACTTC.

CDR3 sequence (DNA): TGTGCCAGCAGCGTAGGAATAGCGGGAGAATTCTACAATGAGCAGTTCTTC. This encodes CASSVGIAGEFYNEQFF. J is TRBJ2-1 and V is TRBV9, with 9 bases that match TRBD2. J lost 3 bases, V lost 0 bases, and 7 bases had no gene match. The CDR3 length is 17 residues. CDR1 is SGDLS and CDR2 is YYNGEE in the germline V gene.

With respect to this clone: The sample holds other DNA sequences that translate to the same CDR3. The J gene is TRBJ1-3, the V gene TRBV5-1; 8 bases fit TRBD1. The CDR3 contains 14 residues. Germline V gives CDR1 SGHRS, CDR2 YFSETQ. Unmatched junction bases numbered 4, after V lost 4 bases and J lost 4 bases. CDR3 loop: CASSPGQGGNTIYF. CDR3 sequence (DNA): TGCGCCAGCAGCCCCGGACAGGGAGGAAACACCATATATTTT.

This rearrangement joins TRBV10-3 to TRBJ2-7, with 7 bases matching TRBD2. The CDR3 runs 17 residues. With V trimmed by 10 bases and J by 2 bases, 20 bases remained unmatched. Looked up from germline, CDR1 is ENHRY and CDR2 is SYGVKD. The CDR3 spells CATAPVGSGIPPYEQYF. The CDR3 bases are TGTGCCACCGCCCCTGTAGGGAGCGGGATTCCTCCCTACGAGCAGTACTTC.

The CDR3 nucleotides read TGCGCCAGCAGCCTTATGGGTACCTACGGACTAGCGGGAGCCTACGAGCAGTACTTC. Its protein is CASSLMGTYGLAGAYEQYF. The rearrangement joins TRBV4-1 to TRBJ2-7; 13 nucleotides align to TRBD2. The junction had 14 bases not matched to a gene; V was cut back by 4 bases and J by 2 bases. CDR3 length: 19 amino acids. Germline assignment: CDR1 MGHRA and CDR2 YSYEKL.

V and J are TRBV5-4 and TRBJ1-1, with 10 bases identical to TRBD1. Germline values: CDR1 SGHNT, CDR2 YYREEE (reference sequence). This CDR3 is 17 amino acids long. V dropped 0 bases and J dropped 10; count of bases not matched to a gene: 15. CDR3 sequence reads: CASSLETGGLARAGAFF. Written as DNA, the CDR3 is TGTGCCAGCAGCTTGGAGACAGGGGGCCTGGCTCGGGCTGGAGCTTTCTTT. The whole variable domain, remainder taken from reference TRBV5-4 and TRBJ1-1, is ETGVTQSPTHLIKTRGQQVTLRCSSQSGHNTVSWYQQALGQGPQFIFQYYREEENGRGNFPPRFSGLQFPNYSSELNVNALELDDSALYLCASSLETGGLARAGAFFGQGTRLTVV.

This clone was seen a handful of times. This chain connects TRBV9 to TRBJ2-5; TRBD2 matches at 9 bases. The CDR3 length is 14 residues. Germline V gene lookup returns CDR1 SGDLS and CDR2 YYNGEE. V was clipped by 4 bases and J by 5 bases; unmatched bases: 6. For the CDR3, the DNA is TGTGCCAGCAGCCTAGTAGCGGGAGTGGAGACCCAGTACTTC. This translates into CASSLVAGVETQYF.

The rearrangement joins TRBV5-4 to TRBJ2-1; 8 bases match TRBD1. The CDR3 has 15 amino acids. Looked up from germline, CDR1 is SGHNT and CDR2 is YYREEE (reference sequence). The V gene end was trimmed by 2 bases and the J gene end by 6 bases; junction bases not matched to a gene: 7. The chain's CDR3 is CASSLTQGGRNEQFF. The CDR3 DNA follows: TGTGCCAGCAGCTTAACACAGGGGGGCCGCAATGAGCAGTTCTTC.

The V and J genes are TRBV4-1 and TRBJ1-2; D remains unclear. V lost 0 bases, J lost 2 bases, and 7 bases lay in between. Germline V CDR1 and CDR2: MGHRA, YSYEKL. This CDR3 is built from 14 residues. The CDR3, as DNA: TGCGCCAGCAGCCAAGACAGCGGAAACTATGGCTACACCTTC. Residues: CASSQDSGNYGYTF.

This rearrangement joins TRBV2 to TRBJ1-1; D is ambiguous. V lost 6 bases to trimming and J lost 1 base, with 9 bases between them. CDR3 length equals 13 residues. CDR1 and CDR2 (germline): SNHLY, FYNNEI. CDR3 in DNA: TGTGCCAGCAGATCGGGGTCGAACACTGAAGCTTTCTTT. As protein: CASRSGSNTEAFF.

The chain is built from TRBV6-5 and TRBJ1-6, with 9 bases fitting TRBD1. This CDR3 is 15 amino acids long. CDR1 is MNHEY, CDR2 SVGAGI, per germline. After removal of 5 bases from V and 14 bases from J, the junction contained 13 bases not matched to a gene. CDR3 DNA sequence: TGTGCCAGCAGTAGGGGAGGGACAGGGCAAGGGGCCCTCCACTTT. This translates into CASSRGGTGQGALHF.

Here the CDR3 DNA reads TGCAGCGTTGTGGGAGTGTCTGGAAACACCATATATTTT. This codes for CSVVGVSGNTIYF. The chain uses TRBV29-1 and TRBJ1-3; D unclear. Trimming took off 4 bases at V and 1 base at J, with 8 bases between the two ends. This CDR3 contains 13 residues. Germline CDR1 SQVTM, CDR2 ANQGSEA.

This sequence joins TRBV28 and TRBJ2-4, with TRBD2 matching over 7 bases. Germline assignment: CDR1 MDHEN and CDR2 SYDVKM. The CDR3 extends over 14 amino acids. V trimming: 3 bases; J trimming: 5 bases; junction bases outside the gene matches: 4. The DNA for the CDR3 is TGTGCCAGCAGTTTCCGACTAGCTGAAAACATTCAGTACTTC. This gives the protein CASSFRLAENIQYF.

V usage is TRBV4-2 and J usage is TRBJ2-5, with a weak D call TRBD1 (5 bases). CDR1 is LGHNA and CDR2 is YNFKEQ in the germline V gene. The CDR3 is 16 residues long. V lost 0 bases, J lost 5 bases, and 16 bases lay in between. CDR3 residues: CASSQEGHTPPETQYF. The CDR3 DNA sequence: TGTGCCAGCAGCCAAGAAGGACACACCCCCCCGGAGACCCAGTACTTC.

The V gene is TRBV6-5, the J gene TRBJ1-1; D is possibly TRBD1 (6 bases). The CDR3 sequence is 14 residues long. Trimming removed 2 bases from V and 4 bases from J, with 11 bases in between. CDR1 and CDR2 (germline): MNHEY, SVGAGI. DNA of the CDR3: TGTGCCAGCAGTTACAACAGGGTTGTCACTGAAGCTTTCTTT. This encodes CASSYNRVVTEAFF.

The chain combines TRBV30 with TRBJ2-7; D is undetermined. The V end was cut by 7 bases, the J end by 5 bases, with 18 bases between. Germline V lookup: CDR1 GTSNPN, CDR2 SVGIG (reference sequence). This CDR3 contains 13 residues. CDR3 protein: CASERAPTNEQYF. CDR3 nucleotides: TGTGCCTCCGAACGAGCCCCCACTAACGAGCAGTACTTC.